This T cell receptor (beta chain) was sequenced in a study of monozygotic twins with inflammatory bowel disease. General study points: TCRbeta diversity (inverse Simpson) was lower in IBD patients than in healthy co-twins.

On this clonotype: Antigen specificity is unknown.

The CDR3 sequence is 15 residues long. Germline lookup yields CDR1 SGHRS and CDR2 YFSETQ. Amplification of TCRalpha and TCRbeta cDNA involved two nested PCRs that ran for around 15 and 10 cycles. For each CDR3 protein, TCRdb gives one entry from its re-call of the 5' RACE reads, without DNA. The sample table includes approximately 400,000 distinct CDR3 sequences. Sample: blood. This sequence was found in a human donor with ulcerative colitis or Crohn's disease, or a healthy co-twin of an affected twin (not recorded which). This sequence joins TRBV5-1 and TRBJ1-5; TCRdb's D call, TRBD1, is unchecked because there is no DNA. The CDR3 loop is CASSLRGRNGQPQHF.